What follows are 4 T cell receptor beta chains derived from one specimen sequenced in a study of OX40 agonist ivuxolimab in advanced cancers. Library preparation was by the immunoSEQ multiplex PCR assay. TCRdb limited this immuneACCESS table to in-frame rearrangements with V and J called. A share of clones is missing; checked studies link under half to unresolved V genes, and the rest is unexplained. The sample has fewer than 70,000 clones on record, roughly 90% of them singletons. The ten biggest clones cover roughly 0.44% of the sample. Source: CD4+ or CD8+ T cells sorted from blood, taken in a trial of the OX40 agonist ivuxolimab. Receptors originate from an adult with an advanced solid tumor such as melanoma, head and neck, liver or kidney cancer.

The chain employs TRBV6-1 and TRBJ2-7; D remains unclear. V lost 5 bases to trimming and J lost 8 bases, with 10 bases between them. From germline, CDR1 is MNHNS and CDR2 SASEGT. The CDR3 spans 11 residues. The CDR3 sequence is CASSSQPKQYF. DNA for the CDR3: TGTGCCAGCAGTTCCCAGCCTAAGCAGTACTTC.

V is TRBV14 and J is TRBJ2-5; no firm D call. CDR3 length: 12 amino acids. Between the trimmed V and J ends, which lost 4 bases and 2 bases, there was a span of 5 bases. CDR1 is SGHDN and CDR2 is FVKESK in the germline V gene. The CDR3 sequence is CASSLEQETQYF. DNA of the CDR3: TGTGCCAGCAGCCTGGAACAAGAGACCCAGTACTTC.

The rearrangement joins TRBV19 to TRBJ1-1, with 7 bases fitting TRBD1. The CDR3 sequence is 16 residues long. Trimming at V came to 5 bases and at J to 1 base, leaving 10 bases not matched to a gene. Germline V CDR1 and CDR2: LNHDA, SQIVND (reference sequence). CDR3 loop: CASSLRGLSPNTEAFF. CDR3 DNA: TGTGCCAGTAGTCTGAGGGGGCTATCTCCGAACACTGAAGCTTTCTTT.

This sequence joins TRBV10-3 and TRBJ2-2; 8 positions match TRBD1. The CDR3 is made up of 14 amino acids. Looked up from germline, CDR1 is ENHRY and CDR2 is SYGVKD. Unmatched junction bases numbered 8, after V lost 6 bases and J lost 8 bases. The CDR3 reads CAISPQGAQGELFF. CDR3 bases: TGTGCCATCAGCCCGCAGGGGGCGCAGGGGGAGCTGTTTTTT.